The rows below give T cell receptor beta chains drawn from one sample of a study of cytomegalovirus exposure and HLA in healthy donors. The assay was immunoSEQ multiplex PCR, and TCRdb's table has in-frame clones only and misses some. The profile covers 160,000 or so clones, with more than 80% appearing a single time and approximately 13% taken by the ten largest. Material for sequencing was PBMCs. The receptors here all came from a woman aged 45-65 years in good health and CMV-seronegative. Both conserved end residues are trimmed from each CDR3.

v_gene | CDR3aa
TRBV7-2 | ASSVSGGVGEKLF
TRBV5-5 | ASSLGAGAIKNIQY
TRBV5-1 | ASSSRPGLAANNEQF
TRBV7-9 | ASTTGTSAPTQY
TRBV5-6 | ASSYRRHEQY
TRBV7-8 | ASTLGGGSYEQY
TRBV2 | ASTRFVSSSYNSPLH
TRBV19 | ASSIWGQGNGYT
TRBV7-2 | ASSFSGGKNTEAF
TRBV4-2 | ASSQEDSTNQPQH
TRBV5-1 | AVPRGGNSNQPQH
TRBV5-1 | ASSPRTGDTNYGYT
TRBV4-3 | ASSQFYRGQGANEQF
TRBV7-2 | ASSSLGLPNTGELF
TRBV10-3 | AIGQEPYEQY
TRBV5-1 | ASSSGSGRALNEQF
TRBV4-2 | ASSQDRGGKNIQY
TRBV10-3 | AISPSGGDTQY